Below are 18 T cell receptor beta chains sequenced from a single sample in a study of blood T cell repertoires in COVID-19. Generated by immunoSEQ multiplex PCR, the TCRdb table keeps only in-frame clones and is missing some. The sample consists of some 80,000 clones, more than 75% of them appearing once. Sample: peripheral blood. The receptor set was obtained from a human donor in a cohort sampled during active COVID-19.

The rearrangement uses TRBV9 and TRBJ2-6; 7 positions match TRBD1. The V gene end was trimmed by 6 bases and the J gene end by 0 bases; junction bases not matched to a gene: 12. The CDR3 runs 18 residues. Germline CDR1 SGDLS, CDR2 YYNGEE. The chain's CDR3 is CASIFRQGEGSGANVLTF. The CDR3 nucleotides read TGTGCCAGCATCTTTAGACAGGGCGAAGGCTCTGGGGCCAACGTCCTGACTTTC.

This chain's CDR3 is CASSQSRSYNEQFF. CDR3 DNA: TGTGCCAGCAGCCAGTCTCGCTCCTACAATGAGCAGTTCTTC. The V call is TRBV16, the J call TRBJ2-1; D unclear. This CDR3 region has 14 residues. Trimming cost V 3 bases and J 0 bases, with 6 bases left between them. CDR1 is KGHSY, CDR2 FQNENV, per germline. Looking up the rest from reference TRBV16 and TRBJ2-1 gives the full variable domain: GEEVAQTPKHLVRGEGQKAKLYCAPIKGHSYVFWYQQVLKNEFKFLISFQNENVFDETGMPKERFSAKCLPNSPCSLEIQATKLEDSAVYFCASSQSRSYNEQFFGPGTRLTVL.

This chain links TRBV7-8 with TRBJ2-3, with D possibly matching TRBD2 (7 bases). With 5 bases removed from V and 4 bases from J, the gap between germline ends came to 16 bases. The CDR3 runs 15 residues. Germline V gives CDR1 SGHVS, CDR2 FQNEAQ. CDR3 nucleotide sequence: TGTGCCAGCAGCGCCCGAGGGGGGGGATCAGATACGCAGTATTTT. It encodes CASSARGGGSDTQYF.

The sample holds a few counts of this clone. V usage is TRBV9 and J usage is TRBJ2-3, with 11 positions matching TRBD2. The germline V gene has CDR1 SGDLS and CDR2 YYNGEE. After removal of 3 bases from V and 6 bases from J, the junction contained 9 bases not matched to a gene. There are 16 residues in the CDR3. CDR3: CASSGRLAGSGDTQYF. CDR3 DNA sequence: TGTGCCAGCAGCGGGAGACTAGCGGGGAGTGGGGATACGCAGTATTTT.

V gene TRBV19 combines with J gene TRBJ1-5; D is perhaps TRBD1 (5 bases). V was trimmed by 4 bases and J by 1 base, leaving 5 bases between them. The germline CDR1 and CDR2 sequences are LNHDA and SQIVND (reference sequence). The CDR3 spans 13 residues. The CDR3 bases are TGTGCCAGTAGTACAGGGAGCAATCAGCCCCAGCATTTT. It yields the protein CASSTGSNQPQHF.

The chain links TRBV6-2 or TRBV6-3 to TRBJ2-3, with TRBD2 matching 12 bases. Germline V CDR1 and CDR2: MNHEY, SVGEGT. J was trimmed by 0 bases and V by 5 bases; bases with no gene match: 0. The length of the CDR3 is 15 residues. The CDR3 region is CASSGLAGSTDTQYF. In DNA form, the CDR3 reads TGTGCCAGCAGTGGACTAGCGGGAAGCACAGATACGCAGTATTTT.

The chain employs TRBV10-3 and TRBJ2-3; TRBD2 aligns across 11 bases. This CDR3 comprises 16 residues. Germline assignment: CDR1 ENHRY and CDR2 SYGVKD. The ends lost 2 bases at V and 4 bases at J; junction bases unmatched: 5. The CDR3 DNA follows: TGTGCCATCAGTGAGGTAGCGGGGGGGCCGCCAGATACGCAGTATTTT. Encoded protein: CAISEVAGGPPDTQYF.

The chain carries TRBV9 and TRBJ2-1; 9 positions agree with TRBD2. The CDR3 totals 16 residues. V lost 0 bases and J lost 9; bases outside the gene matches: 10. Germline lookup yields CDR1 SGDLS and CDR2 YYNGEE. CDR3 bases: TGTGCCAGCAGCGTAGAAGTGGGCGGGGGGGCATCTGAGCAGTTCTTC. Translation gives CASSVEVGGGASEQFF.

The J gene is TRBJ2-1, the V gene TRBV10-3, with D perhaps TRBD1 (6 bases). This CDR3 spans 15 amino acids. Deletions cut 3 bases from V and 0 bases from J, with 9 bases between. The germline V gene encodes CDR1 ENHRY and CDR2 SYGVKD. The DNA for the CDR3 is TGTGCCATCAGTGAAGGCAGGGGCTCCTACAATGAGCAGTTCTTC. It is translated as CAISEGRGSYNEQFF.

The chain combines TRBV5-1 with TRBJ1-2; D gene unclear. V dropped 2 bases and J dropped 4 bases, with 9 bases sitting between them. Germline values: CDR1 SGHRS, CDR2 YFSETQ. This CDR3 comprises 13 residues. The DNA for the CDR3 is TGCGCCAGCAGCTTAATATCCAGCTATGGCTACACCTTC. Residues: CASSLISSYGYTF.

The sample holds one count of this clone. CDR3 nucleotides: TGTGCCAGCAGTGAAGGTCGGCGGTTCAACACTGAAGCTTTCTTT. Encoded protein: CASSEGRRFNTEAFF. This chain links TRBV6-1 with TRBJ1-1; D gene ambiguous. V was trimmed by 1 base and J by 2 bases, leaving 11 bases between them. The CDR3 is 15 residues long. CDR1 MNHNS and CDR2 SASEGT come from the germline V gene.

The chain employs TRBV6-4 and TRBJ2-7; TRBD2 might be the D (5 bases). Deletions cut 4 bases from V and 3 bases from J, with 10 bases between. The CDR3 is 13 amino acids. Germline CDR1 and CDR2: MRHNA and SNTAGT. The CDR3 protein is CASSAEVGYEQYF. The CDR3 nucleotides are TGTGCCAGCAGTGCGGAGGTGGGCTACGAGCAGTACTTC.

The chain recombines TRBV10-1 with TRBJ2-1; possibly TRBD2 for D (6 bases). Germline lookup yields CDR1 WNHNN and CDR2 SYGVQD (reference sequence). V was clipped by 2 bases and J by 6 bases, with 11 bases between them. This CDR3 contains 14 residues. The CDR3 coding sequence is TGCGCCAGCAGTGAGGGACTATCGGGCAATGAGCAGTTCTTC. Amino acids: CASSEGLSGNEQFF.

Only one count was recorded for this clone. The chain has TRBV7-9 and TRBJ1-1; 7 positions agree with TRBD1. Trimming cost V 5 bases and J 0 bases; bases outside gene matches: 6. The CDR3 spans 15 residues. CDR1 and CDR2 (germline): SEHNR, FQNEAQ (reference sequence). In DNA form, the CDR3 reads TGTGCCAGCAGCCTACAGGGGCTCGTGAACACTGAAGCTTTCTTT. It encodes CASSLQGLVNTEAFF.

This chain joins TRBV12-3 or TRBV12-4 and TRBJ2-4; 10 bases are shared with TRBD2. This CDR3 has 13 residues. Trimming cost V 6 bases and J 8 bases; bases outside gene matches: 4. The CDR3 DNA reads TGTGCCAGCAGACTAGCGGGAACGGACATTCAGTACTTC. It encodes CASRLAGTDIQYF.

The V and J genes are TRBV7-9 and TRBJ1-6, with TRBD1 identical over 7 bases. The junction had 7 bases not matched to a gene; V was cut back by 5 bases and J by 0 bases. Germline V gene data show CDR1 as SEHNR and CDR2 as FQNEAQ (reference sequence). The CDR3 covers 17 residues. Written as DNA, the CDR3 is TGTGCCAGCAGCCCCCCGACAGGGAGCTCCTATAATTCACCCCTCCACTTT. Translation: CASSPPTGSSYNSPLHF.

The chain employs TRBV2 and TRBJ2-3; 11 bases fit TRBD2. Germline V CDR1 and CDR2: SNHLY, FYNNEI. The trim removed 2 bases at V and 1 base at J, leaving 8 bases unmatched. The CDR3 has 18 amino acids. The CDR3 here is CASSEISEGLAGTDTQYF. DNA for the CDR3: TGTGCCAGCAGTGAAATTAGCGAGGGACTAGCGGGCACAGATACGCAGTATTTT. The full variable domain, completed using reference TRBV2 and TRBJ2-3, is EPEVTQTPSHQVTQMGQEVILRCVPISNHLYFYWYRQILGQKVEFLVSFYNNEISEKSEIFDDQFSVERPDGSNFTLKIRSTKLEDSAMYFCASSEISEGLAGTDTQYFGPGTRLTVL.

The rearrangement joins TRBV10-1 to TRBJ1-2, with 9 bases aligning to TRBD1. Trimming removed 5 bases from V and 2 bases from J; junction bases left unmatched: 6. Per the germline V gene, CDR1 is WNHNN and CDR2 is SYGVQD (reference sequence). The CDR3 consists of 15 residues. CDR3 DNA sequence: TGCGCCAGCAGTCCCAACAGGGGGCTCAACTATGGCTACACCTTC. Its translation: CASSPNRGLNYGYTF.